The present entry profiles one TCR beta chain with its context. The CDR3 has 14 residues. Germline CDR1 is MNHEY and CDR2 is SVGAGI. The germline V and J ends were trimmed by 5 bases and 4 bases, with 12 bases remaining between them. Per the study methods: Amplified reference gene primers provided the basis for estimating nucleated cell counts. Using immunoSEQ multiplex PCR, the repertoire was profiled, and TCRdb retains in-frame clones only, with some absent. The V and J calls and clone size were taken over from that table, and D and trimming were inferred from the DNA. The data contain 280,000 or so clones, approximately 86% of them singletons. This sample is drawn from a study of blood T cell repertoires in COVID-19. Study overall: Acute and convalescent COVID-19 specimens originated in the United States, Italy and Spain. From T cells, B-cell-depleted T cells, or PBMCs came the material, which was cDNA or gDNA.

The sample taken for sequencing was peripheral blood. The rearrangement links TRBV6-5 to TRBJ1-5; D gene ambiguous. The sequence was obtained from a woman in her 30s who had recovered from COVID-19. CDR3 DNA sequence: TGTGCCAGCAGTCCACGACTTGGAAATCAGCCCCAGCATTTT. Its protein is CASSPRLGNQPQHF.